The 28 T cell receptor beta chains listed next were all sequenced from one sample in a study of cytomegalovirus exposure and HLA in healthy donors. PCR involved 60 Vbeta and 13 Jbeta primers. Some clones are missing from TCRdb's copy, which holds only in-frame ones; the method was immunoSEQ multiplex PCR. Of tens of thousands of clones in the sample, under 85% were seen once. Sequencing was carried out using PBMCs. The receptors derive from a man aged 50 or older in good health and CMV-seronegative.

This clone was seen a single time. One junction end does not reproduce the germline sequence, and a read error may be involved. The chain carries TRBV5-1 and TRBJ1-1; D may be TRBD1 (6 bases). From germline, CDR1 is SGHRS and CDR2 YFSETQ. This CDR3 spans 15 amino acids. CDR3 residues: CAGSLAGGGGTEAFF. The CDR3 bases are TGCGCCGGCAGCTTGGCGGGAGGGGGAGGTACTGAAGCTTTCTTT.

CDR3 residues: CASSLSITGVNNSPLHF. CDR3 DNA: TGTGCCAGCAGTTTATCGATAACAGGGGTAAATAATTCACCCCTCCACTTT. The chain combines TRBV27 with TRBJ1-6; 7 bases are a match to TRBD1. The CDR3 is made up of 17 amino acids. The V segment lost 0 bases and the J segment 5 bases; nucleotides outside the gene matches: 7. Germline assignment: CDR1 MNHEY and CDR2 SMNVEV (reference sequence).

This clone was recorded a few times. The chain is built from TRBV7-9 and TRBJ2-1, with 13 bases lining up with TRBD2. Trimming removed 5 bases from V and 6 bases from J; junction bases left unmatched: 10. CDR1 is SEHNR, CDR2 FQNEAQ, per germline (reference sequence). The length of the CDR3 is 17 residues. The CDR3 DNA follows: TGTGCCAGCAGCCAAGAGGGACTAGCGGGGCCTGTCAATGAGCAGTTCTTC. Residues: CASSQEGLAGPVNEQFF.

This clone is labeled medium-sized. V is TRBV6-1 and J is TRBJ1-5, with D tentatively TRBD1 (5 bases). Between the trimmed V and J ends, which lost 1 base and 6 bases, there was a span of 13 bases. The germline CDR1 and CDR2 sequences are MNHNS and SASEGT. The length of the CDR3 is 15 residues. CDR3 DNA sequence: TGTGCCAGCAGTGAAGAATGGGGAGGGACTCAGCCCCAGCATTTT. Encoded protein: CASSEEWGGTQPQHF.

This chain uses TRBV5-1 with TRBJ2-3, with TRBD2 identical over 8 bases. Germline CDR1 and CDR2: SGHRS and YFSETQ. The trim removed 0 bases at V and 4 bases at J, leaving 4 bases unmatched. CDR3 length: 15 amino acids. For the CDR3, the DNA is TGCGCCAGCAGCTTGGTCGGGGGGGCCCCAGATACGCAGTATTTT. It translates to CASSLVGGAPDTQYF.

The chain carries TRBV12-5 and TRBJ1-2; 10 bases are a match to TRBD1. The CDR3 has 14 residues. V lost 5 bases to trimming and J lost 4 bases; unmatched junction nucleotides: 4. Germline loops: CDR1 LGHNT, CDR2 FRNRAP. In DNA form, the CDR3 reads TGTGCTAGTGGTCCCGGACAGGGGGGCTATGGCTACACCTTC. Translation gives CASGPGQGGYGYTF.

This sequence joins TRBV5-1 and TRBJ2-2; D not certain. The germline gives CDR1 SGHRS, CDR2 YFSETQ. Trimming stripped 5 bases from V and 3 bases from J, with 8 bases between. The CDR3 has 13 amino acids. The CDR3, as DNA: TGCGCCAGCAGTCAGGTGGACACCGGGGAGCTGTTTTTT. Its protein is CASSQVDTGELFF.

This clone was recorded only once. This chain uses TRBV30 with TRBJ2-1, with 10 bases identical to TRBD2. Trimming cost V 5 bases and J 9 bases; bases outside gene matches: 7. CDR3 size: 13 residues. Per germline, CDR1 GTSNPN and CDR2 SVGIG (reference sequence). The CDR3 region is CAWALAGNGEQFF. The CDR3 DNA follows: TGTGCCTGGGCACTAGCGGGGAATGGTGAGCAGTTCTTC.

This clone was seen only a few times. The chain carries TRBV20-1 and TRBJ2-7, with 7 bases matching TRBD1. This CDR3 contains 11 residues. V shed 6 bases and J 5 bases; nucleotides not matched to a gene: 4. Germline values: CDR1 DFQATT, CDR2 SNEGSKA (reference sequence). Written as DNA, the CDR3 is TGCAGTGCCAGGGGGTCCAACGAGCAGTACTTC. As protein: CSARGSNEQYF.

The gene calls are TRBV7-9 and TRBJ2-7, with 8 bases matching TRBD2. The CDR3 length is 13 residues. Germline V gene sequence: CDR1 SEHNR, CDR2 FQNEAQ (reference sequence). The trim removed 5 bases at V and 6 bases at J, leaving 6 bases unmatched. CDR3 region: CASSPGGSVEQYF. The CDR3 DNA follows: TGTGCCAGCAGCCCGGGGGGGTCGGTCGAGCAGTACTTC.

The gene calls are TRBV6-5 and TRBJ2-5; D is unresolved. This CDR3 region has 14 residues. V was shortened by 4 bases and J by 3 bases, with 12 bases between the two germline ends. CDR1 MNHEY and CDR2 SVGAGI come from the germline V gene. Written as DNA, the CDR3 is TGTGCCAGCAGTTCGCCGCGAGTCGAAGAGACCCAGTACTTC. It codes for CASSSPRVEETQYF.

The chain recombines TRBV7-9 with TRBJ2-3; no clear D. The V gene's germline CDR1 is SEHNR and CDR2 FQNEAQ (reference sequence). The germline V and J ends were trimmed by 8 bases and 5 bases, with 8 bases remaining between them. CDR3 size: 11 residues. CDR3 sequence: CASQAQDTQYF. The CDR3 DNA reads TGTGCCAGCCAAGCTCAAGATACGCAGTATTTT. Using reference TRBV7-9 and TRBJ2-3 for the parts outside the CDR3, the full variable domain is DTGVSQNPRHKITKRGQNVTFRCDPISEHNRLYWYRQTLGQGPEFLTYFQNEAQLEKSRLLSDRFSAERPKGSFSTLEIQRTEQGDSAMYLCASQAQDTQYFGPGTRLTVL.

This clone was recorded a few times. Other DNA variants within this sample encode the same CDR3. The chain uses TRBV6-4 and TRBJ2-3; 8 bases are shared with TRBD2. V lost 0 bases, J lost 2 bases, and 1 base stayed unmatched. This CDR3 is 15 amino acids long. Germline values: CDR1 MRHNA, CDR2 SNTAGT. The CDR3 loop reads CASSDSGGATDTQYF. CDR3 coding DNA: TGTGCCAGCAGTGACTCCGGGGGGGCCACAGATACGCAGTATTTT.

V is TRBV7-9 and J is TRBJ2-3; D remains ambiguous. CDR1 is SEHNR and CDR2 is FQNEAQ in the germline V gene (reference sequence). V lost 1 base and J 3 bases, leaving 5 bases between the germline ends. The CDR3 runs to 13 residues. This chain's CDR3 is CASSLDATDTQYF. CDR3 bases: TGTGCCAGCAGCTTAGATGCGACAGATACGCAGTATTTT.

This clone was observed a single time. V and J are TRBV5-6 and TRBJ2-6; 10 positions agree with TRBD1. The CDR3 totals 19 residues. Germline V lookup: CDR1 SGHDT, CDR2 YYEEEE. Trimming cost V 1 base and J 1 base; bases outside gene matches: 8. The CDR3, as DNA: TGTGCCAGCAGCTTGATAATGAGACAGGGGGCGTCTGGGGCCAACGTCCTGACTTTC. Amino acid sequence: CASSLIMRQGASGANVLTF.

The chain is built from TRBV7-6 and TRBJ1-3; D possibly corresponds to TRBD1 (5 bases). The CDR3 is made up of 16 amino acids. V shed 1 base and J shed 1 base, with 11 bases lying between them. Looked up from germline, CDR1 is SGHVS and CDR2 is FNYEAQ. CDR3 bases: TGTGCCAGCAGCTTAGAGTGGACACCGTCTGGAAACACCATATATTTT. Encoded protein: CASSLEWTPSGNTIYF.

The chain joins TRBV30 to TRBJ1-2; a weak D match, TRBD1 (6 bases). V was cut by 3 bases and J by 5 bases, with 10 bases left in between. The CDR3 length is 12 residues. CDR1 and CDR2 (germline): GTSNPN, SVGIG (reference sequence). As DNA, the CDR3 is TGTGCCTGGAGCCCGGACAGTTATGGCTACACCTTC. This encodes CAWSPDSYGYTF.

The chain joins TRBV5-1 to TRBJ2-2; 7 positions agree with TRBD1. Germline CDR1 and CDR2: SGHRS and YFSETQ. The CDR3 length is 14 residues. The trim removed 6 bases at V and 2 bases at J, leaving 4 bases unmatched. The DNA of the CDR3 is TGCGCCAGCAACACAGGGGAAAACACCGGGGAGCTGTTTTTT. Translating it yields CASNTGENTGELFF.

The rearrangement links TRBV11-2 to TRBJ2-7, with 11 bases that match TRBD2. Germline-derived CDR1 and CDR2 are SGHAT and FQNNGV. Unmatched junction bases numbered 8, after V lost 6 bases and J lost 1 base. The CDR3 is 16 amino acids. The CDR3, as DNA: TGTGCCAGCAGTTATAGCGGGGGGGCCTTTTCCTACGAGCAGTACTTC. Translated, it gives CASSYSGGAFSYEQYF.

This CDR3 reads CASSMAQLPSGNTIYF. CDR3 coding DNA: TGTGCCAGTAGTATGGCACAGCTACCCTCTGGAAACACCATATATTTT. The chain links TRBV19 to TRBJ1-3; D not certain. CDR3 length: 16 residues. Germline CDR1 is LNHDA and CDR2 is SQIVND (reference sequence). Trimming took off 3 bases at V and 0 bases at J, with 12 bases between the two ends.

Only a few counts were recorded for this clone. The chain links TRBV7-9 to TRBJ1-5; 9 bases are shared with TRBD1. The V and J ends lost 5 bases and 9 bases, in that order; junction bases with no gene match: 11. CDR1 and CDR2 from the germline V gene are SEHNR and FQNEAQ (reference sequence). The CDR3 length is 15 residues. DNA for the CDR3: TGTGCCAGCAGCAGCGGGACAGGGCCAGGAGGGCCCCAGCATTTT. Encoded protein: CASSSGTGPGGPQHF.

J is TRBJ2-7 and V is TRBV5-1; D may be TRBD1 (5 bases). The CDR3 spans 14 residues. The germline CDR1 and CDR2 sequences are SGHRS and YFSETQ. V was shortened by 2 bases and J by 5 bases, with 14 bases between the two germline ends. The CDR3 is CASSLRGGPNEQYF. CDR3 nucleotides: TGCGCCAGCAGCTTAAGGGGCGGTCCCAACGAGCAGTACTTC. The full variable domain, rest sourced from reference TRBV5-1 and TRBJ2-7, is KAGVTQTPRYLIKTRGQQVTLSCSPISGHRSVSWYQQTPGQGLQFLFEYFSETQRNKGNFPGRFSGRQFSNSRSEMNVSTLELGDSALYLCASSLRGGPNEQYFGPGTRLTVT.

The CDR3 DNA follows: TGCAGCGTTGAACGGGGGGCCAAAAACATTCAGTACTTC. Translation: CSVERGAKNIQYF. V gene TRBV29-1 combines with J gene TRBJ2-4, with D possibly matching TRBD2 (6 bases). The germline V and J ends were trimmed by 2 bases and 1 base, with 6 bases remaining between them. Germline values: CDR1 SQVTM, CDR2 ANQGSEA. The CDR3 covers 13 residues.

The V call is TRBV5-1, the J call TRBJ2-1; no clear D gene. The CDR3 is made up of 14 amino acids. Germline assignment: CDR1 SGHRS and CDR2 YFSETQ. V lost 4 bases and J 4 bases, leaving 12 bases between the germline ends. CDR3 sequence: CASSGKELYNEQFF. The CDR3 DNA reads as TGCGCCAGCAGCGGAAAGGAGCTTTACAATGAGCAGTTCTTC.

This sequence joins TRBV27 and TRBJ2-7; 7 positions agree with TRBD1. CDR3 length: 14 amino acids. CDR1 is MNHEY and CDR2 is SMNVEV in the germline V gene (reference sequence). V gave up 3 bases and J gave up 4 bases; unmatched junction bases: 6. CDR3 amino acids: CASSFGQGVYEQYF. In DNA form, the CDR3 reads TGTGCCAGCAGTTTTGGGCAGGGGGTTTACGAGCAGTACTTC.

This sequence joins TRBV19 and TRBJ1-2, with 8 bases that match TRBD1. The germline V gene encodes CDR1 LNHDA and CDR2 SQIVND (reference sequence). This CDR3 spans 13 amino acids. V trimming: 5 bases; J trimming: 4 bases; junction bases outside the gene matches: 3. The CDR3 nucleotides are TGTGCCAGTAGTGATGACAGGGGCTATGGCTACACCTTC. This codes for CASSDDRGYGYTF. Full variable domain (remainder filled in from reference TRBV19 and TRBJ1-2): DGGITQSPKYLFRKEGQNVTLSCEQNLNHDAMYWYRQDPGQGLRLIYYSQIVNDFQKGDIAEGYSVSREKKESFPLTVTSAQKNPTAFYLCASSDDRGYGYTFGSGTRLTVV.

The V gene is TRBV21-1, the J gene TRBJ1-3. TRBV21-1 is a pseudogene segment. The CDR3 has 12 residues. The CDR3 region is CASTLSGNTIYF. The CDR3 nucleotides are TGTGCCAGCACCCTCTCTGGAAACACCATATATTTT.

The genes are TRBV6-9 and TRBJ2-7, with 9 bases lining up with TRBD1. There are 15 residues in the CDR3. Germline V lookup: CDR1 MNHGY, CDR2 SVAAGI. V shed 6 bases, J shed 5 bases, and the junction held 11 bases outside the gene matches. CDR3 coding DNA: TGTGCCAGCAGGCTACAGGGGGCAGGTCTGGACGAGCAGTACTTC. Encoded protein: CASRLQGAGLDEQYF.